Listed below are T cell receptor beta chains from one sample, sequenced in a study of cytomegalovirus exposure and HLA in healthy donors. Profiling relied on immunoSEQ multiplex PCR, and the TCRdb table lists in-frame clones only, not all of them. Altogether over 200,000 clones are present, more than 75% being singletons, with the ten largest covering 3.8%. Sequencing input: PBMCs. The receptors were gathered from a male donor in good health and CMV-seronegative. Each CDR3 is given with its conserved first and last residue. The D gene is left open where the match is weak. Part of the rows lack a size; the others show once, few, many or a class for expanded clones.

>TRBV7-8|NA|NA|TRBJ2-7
CARDADNYYEQYF
TGTGCCAGAGACGCGGACAACTACTACGAGCAGTACTTC
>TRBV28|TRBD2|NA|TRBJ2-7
CASSLPGLAGISYEQYF
TGTGCCAGCAGTCTTCCTGGGCTAGCGGGGATCTCCTACGAGCAGTACTTC
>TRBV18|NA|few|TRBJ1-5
CASSHGGNQPQHF
TGTGCCAGCTCACACGGCGGGAATCAGCCCCAGCATTTT
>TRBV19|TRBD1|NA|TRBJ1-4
CASKARGQGLTNEKLFF
TGTGCCAGTAAGGCACGTGGACAGGGATTAACTAATGAAAAACTGTTTTTT
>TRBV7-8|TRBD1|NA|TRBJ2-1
CASTNDRDRGPGGVNEQFF
TGTGCCAGCACCAATGACCGGGACAGGGGTCCCGGGGGTGTCAATGAGCAGTTCTTC
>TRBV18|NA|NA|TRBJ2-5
CASSPPSRVETQYF
TGTGCCAGCTCACCTCCCTCGAGGGTAGAGACCCAGTACTTC
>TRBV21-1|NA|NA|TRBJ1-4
CASSKGLTGGGIEDNEKLFF
TGTGCCAGCAGCAAAGGCCTCACAGGCGGGGGAATTGAAGATAATGAAAAACTGTTTTTT
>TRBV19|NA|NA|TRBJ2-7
CASSIGQGGTYEQYF
TGTGCCAGTAGTATTGGCCAGGGTGGCACCTACGAGCAGTACTTC
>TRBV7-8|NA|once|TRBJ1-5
CASSSRGGPQPQHF
TGTGCCAGCAGCTCTAGGGGGGGTCCTCAGCCCCAGCATTTT
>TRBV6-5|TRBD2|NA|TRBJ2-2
CASQNGGGNSGELFF
TGTGCCTCACAAAACGGGGGGGGAAACTCCGGGGAGCTGTTTTTT
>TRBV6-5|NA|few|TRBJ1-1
CASSSTTSRAEAFF
TGTGCCAGCAGTTCTACGACATCGAGAGCTGAAGCTTTCTTT
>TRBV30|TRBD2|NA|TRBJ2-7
CAWRRTSGMYEQYF
TGTGCCTGGAGAAGGACTAGCGGGATGTACGAGCAGTACTTC
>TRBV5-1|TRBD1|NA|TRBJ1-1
CASSIGTGGLGTEAFF
TGCGCCAGCAGCATCGGGACAGGGGGTTTGGGCACTGAAGCTTTCTTT
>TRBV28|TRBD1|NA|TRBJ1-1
CASSSGTGGAGNTEAFF
TGTGCCAGCAGTTCCGGGACAGGGGGCGCAGGGAACACTGAAGCTTTCTTT
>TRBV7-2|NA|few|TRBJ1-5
CASSFLPGPFSNQPQHF
TGTGCCAGCAGCTTTCTACCAGGGCCATTTAGCAATCAGCCCCAGCATTTT
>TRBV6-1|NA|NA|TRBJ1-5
CASSLASGNQPQHF
TGTGCCAGCAGTTTAGCGAGCGGCAATCAGCCCCAGCATTTT
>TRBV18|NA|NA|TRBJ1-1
CASSTNRASGREAFF
TGTGCCAGCTCAACCAACAGGGCGAGCGGTCGGGAAGCTTTCTTT
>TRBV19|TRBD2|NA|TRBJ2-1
CASSIDPSGNEQFF
TGTGCCAGTAGTATAGACCCTAGCGGCAATGAGCAGTTCTTC
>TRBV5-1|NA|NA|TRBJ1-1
CASSPAAGGPGEAFF
TGCGCCAGCAGCCCGGCCGCGGGGGGGCCGGGTGAAGCTTTCTTT
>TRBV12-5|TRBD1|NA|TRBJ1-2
CASGRRQGADGYTF
TGTGCTAGTGGTCGCCGACAGGGGGCAGATGGCTACACCTTC
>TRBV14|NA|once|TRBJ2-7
CASSQDTYEQYF
TGTGCCAGCAGCCAAGACACCTACGAGCAGTACTTC
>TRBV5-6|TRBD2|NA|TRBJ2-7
CASTIYSLGTSGSSYEQYF
TGTGCCAGCACCATTTACAGCCTCGGGACTAGCGGGAGCTCCTACGAGCAGTACTTC
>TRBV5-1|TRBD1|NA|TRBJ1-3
CASSLGTGAKGNTIYF
TGCGCCAGCAGCTTGGGGACAGGGGCCAAGGGAAACACCATATATTTT
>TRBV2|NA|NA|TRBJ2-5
CASGGAITQETQYF
TGTGCCAGCGGCGGAGCTATCACTCAAGAGACCCAGTACTTC
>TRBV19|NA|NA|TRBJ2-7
CASSLQDSYEQYF
TGTGCCAGTAGCCTCCAGGACTCCTACGAGCAGTACTTC
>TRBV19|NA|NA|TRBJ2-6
CASSMYRESFGGANVLTF
TGTGCCAGTAGTATGTACAGGGAGTCTTTCGGTGGGGCCAACGTCCTGACTTTC
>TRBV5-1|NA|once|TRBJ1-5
CASSLGQSNQPQHF
TGCGCCAGCAGCTTGGGACAGAGCAATCAGCCCCAGCATTTT
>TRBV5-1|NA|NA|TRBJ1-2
CASSLEVGALYGYTF
TGCGCCAGCAGCTTGGAAGTGGGGGCCCTTTATGGCTACACCTTC
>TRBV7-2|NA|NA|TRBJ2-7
CASSSLTYEQYF
TGTGCCAGCAGCTCCTTAACCTACGAGCAGTACTTC
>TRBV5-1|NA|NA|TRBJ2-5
CASSPTAQETQYF
TGCGCCAGCAGCCCGACAGCACAAGAGACCCAGTACTTC
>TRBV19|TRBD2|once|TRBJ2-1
CASSTKREGLFNEQFF
TGTGCCAGTAGTACCAAGCGGGAGGGCCTTTTCAATGAGCAGTTCTTC
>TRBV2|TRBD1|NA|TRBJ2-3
CANLQGALGTDTQYF
TGTGCCAACCTACAGGGGGCTCTAGGCACAGATACGCAGTATTTT
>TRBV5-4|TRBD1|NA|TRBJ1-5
CASSHQGAGQPQHF
TGTGCCAGCAGCCACCAGGGGGCGGGTCAGCCCCAGCATTTT
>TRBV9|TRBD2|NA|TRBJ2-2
CASSVASSGRWTTGELFF
TGTGCCAGCAGCGTAGCCTCTAGCGGGAGATGGACCACCGGGGAGCTGTTTTTT
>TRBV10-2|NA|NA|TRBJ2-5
CASSEIRSGMRGETQYF
TGCGCCAGCAGTGAGATTCGATCGGGGATGAGGGGGGAGACCCAGTACTTC
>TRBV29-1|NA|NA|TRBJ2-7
CSVVLVSYEQYF
TGCAGCGTTGTGCTAGTTTCCTACGAGCAGTACTTC
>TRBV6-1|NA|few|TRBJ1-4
CASSDTHEKLFF
TGTGCCAGCAGCGACACCCACGAAAAACTGTTTTTT
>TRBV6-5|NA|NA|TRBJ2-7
CASTVIQGLSYEQYF
TGTGCCAGCACCGTTATACAGGGCCTCTCCTACGAGCAGTACTTC
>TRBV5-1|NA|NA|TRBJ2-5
CASSYGSRETQYF
TGCGCCAGCAGCTACGGGAGCCGAGAGACCCAGTACTTC
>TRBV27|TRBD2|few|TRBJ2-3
CASSLFFGSGATDTQYF
TGTGCCAGCAGTTTATTTTTTGGTAGCGGGGCCACAGATACGCAGTATTTT
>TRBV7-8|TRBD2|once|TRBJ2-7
CASKLAGAPYEQYF
TGTGCCAGCAAATTAGCGGGAGCCCCCTACGAGCAGTACTTC